This T cell receptor beta chain was documented in a study of blood T cell repertoires in COVID-19. On the study more broadly: Collection of acute and convalescent COVID-19 samples took place in the United States, Italy and Spain. T cells, B-cell-depleted T cells, or PBMCs provided the cDNA or gDNA that served as material.

In the source study's methods: The assay estimated nucleated cells by amplifying reference gene primers. The table came from immunoSEQ multiplex PCR; TCRdb's copy has only in-frame clones and leaves some out. V, J and clone size are taken as reported in that table, and D and trimming were inferred from the DNA itself. The top ten hold about 5% of the sample, which has 250,000 to 300,000 clones, roughly 80% seen once. Germline values: CDR1 SGHNT, CDR2 YENEEA. V was cut by 4 bases and J by 6 bases, with 17 bases left in between. The CDR3 spans 15 residues. This clone has at least ten counts. All enrollees were roughly 18 to 100 years old and from 24 US areas.

The material sequenced was PBMCs or T cells enriched from blood (not recorded which). The sequence was obtained from a man aged 35-49 years who had been exposed to COVID-19. This chain links TRBV11-3 with TRBJ2-3, with a possible D match to TRBD2 (6 bases). CDR3 loop: CASSSGAGAGDTQYF. CDR3 in DNA: TGTGCCAGCAGCTCTGGAGCGGGTGCGGGCGATACGCAGTATTTT.